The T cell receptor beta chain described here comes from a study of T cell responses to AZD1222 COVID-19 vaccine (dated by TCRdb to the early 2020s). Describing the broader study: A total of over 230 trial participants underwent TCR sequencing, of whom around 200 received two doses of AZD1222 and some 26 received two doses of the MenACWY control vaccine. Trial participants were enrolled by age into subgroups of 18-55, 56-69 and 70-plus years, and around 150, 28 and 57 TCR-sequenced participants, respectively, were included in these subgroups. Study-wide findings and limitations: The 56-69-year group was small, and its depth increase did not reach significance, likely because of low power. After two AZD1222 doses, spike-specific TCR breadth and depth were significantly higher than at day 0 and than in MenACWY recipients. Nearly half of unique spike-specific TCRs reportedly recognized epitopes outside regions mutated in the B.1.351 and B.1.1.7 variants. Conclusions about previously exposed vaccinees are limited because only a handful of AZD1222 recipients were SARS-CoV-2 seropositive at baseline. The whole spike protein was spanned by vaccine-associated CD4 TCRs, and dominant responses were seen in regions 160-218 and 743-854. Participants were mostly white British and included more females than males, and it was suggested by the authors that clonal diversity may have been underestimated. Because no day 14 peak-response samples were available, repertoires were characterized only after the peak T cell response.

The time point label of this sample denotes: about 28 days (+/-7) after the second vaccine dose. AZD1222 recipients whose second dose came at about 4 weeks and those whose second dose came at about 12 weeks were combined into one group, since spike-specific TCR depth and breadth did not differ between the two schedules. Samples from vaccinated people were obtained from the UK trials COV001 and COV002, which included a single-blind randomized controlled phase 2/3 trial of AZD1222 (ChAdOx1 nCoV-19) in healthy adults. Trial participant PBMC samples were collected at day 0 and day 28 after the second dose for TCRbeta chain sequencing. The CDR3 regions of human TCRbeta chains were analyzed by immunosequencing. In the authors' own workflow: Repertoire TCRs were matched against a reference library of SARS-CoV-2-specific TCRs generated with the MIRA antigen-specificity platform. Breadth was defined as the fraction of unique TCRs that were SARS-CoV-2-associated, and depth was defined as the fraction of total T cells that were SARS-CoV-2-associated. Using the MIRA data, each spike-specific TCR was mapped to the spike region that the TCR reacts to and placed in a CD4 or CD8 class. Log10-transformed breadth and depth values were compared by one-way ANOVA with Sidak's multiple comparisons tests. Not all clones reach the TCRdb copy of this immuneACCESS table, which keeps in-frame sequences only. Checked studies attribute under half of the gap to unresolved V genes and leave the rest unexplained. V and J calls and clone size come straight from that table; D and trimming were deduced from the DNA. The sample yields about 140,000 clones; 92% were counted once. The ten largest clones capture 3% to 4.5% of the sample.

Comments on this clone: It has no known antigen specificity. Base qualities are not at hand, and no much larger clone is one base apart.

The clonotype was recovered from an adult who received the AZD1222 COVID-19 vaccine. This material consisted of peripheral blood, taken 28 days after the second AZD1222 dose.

The sequence in DNA is TGCGCCAGCAGCCAAGATGGCGGCCGAGCTAACTATGGCTACACCTTC. It codes for CASSQDGGRANYGYTF. The sequence links TRBV4-1 to TRBJ1-2; no D gene can be assigned with confidence. The germline V gene gives CDR1 as MGHRA and CDR2 as YSYEKL. The V and J ends are trimmed by 0 bases and 0 bases, leaving 11 bases between them. The CDR3 runs 16 residues from the cysteine to the phenylalanine. The CDR3 DNA has 48 bases and is translated from base 1.